The TCR beta chain described here comes from a study of T cells after yellow fever vaccination. Study-wide findings and caveats: Though it reached lower strength, the secondary response hit its peak faster, day 5 versus 15.

Per germline, CDR1 SGHDT and CDR2 YYEEEE. Trimming pared 5 bases from V and 4 bases from J, leaving 15 bases between. This CDR3 is 14 amino acids long. Template-switching 5'RACE yielded the TCR cDNA; a universal primer site and UMIs were added in the process. TCRdb re-called the 5' RACE reads with MiXCR, one entry per CDR3 protein. The data hold approximately 330,000 distinct CDR3 sequences, with approximately 4% observed a single time. This clonotype was recorded a few times. Its antigen is not identified. The TCR originated in a man between 18 and 29 years old who received the YFV17D yellow fever vaccine. The rearrangement links TRBV5-6 to TRBJ2-5; possibly TRBD1 for D (5 bases). Source: PBMCs, taken 5 days after the yellow fever booster vaccination. The CDR3 loop reads CASRRTGQGETQYF. The CDR3 DNA is TGTGCCAGCAGAAGGACCGGGCAGGGAGAGACCCAGTACTTC.